Listed here are 23 T cell receptor beta chains from one sample, sequenced in a study of Tregs in tolerant kidney transplant recipients. Sequenced by immunoSEQ multiplex PCR; TCRdb stores in-frame clones only, minus some. The top ten hold approximately 0.34% of the sample, which has approximately 98,000 clones, nearly 90% seen once. The specimen comprised CD4+ T cells from blood, sampled before the transplant. These receptor sequences come from a human donor who received a combined kidney and bone marrow transplant.

The genes are TRBV10-1 and TRBJ2-2, with 14 bases aligning to TRBD2. Germline V gives CDR1 WNHNN, CDR2 SYGVQD (reference sequence). The CDR3 contains 18 residues. V gave up 2 bases and J gave up 6 bases; unmatched junction bases: 8. CDR3 protein: CASSEEPTTSGRAGELFF. CDR3 DNA: TGCGCCAGCAGTGAGGAACCAACGACTAGCGGGAGGGCCGGGGAGCTGTTTTTT.

This chain connects TRBV5-4 to TRBJ2-3; the match to TRBD2 covers 8 bases. V was clipped by 5 bases and J by 4 bases; unmatched bases: 9. Germline V gene sequence: CDR1 SGHNT, CDR2 YYREEE (reference sequence). The CDR3 sequence is 15 residues long. The CDR3 loop is CASRWGSGGSDTQYF. The CDR3 DNA is TGTGCCAGCAGGTGGGGCAGCGGGGGCTCAGATACGCAGTATTTT.

The genes are TRBV6-1 and TRBJ1-1; TRBD1 might be the D (5 bases). The V end was cut by 6 bases, the J end by 5 bases, with 13 bases between. From germline, CDR1 is MNHNS and CDR2 SASEGT. This CDR3 spans 13 amino acids. In DNA, the CDR3 is TGTGCCAGCAGGGCGGCGGGGGGGACTGAAGCTTTCTTT. It specifies CASRAAGGTEAFF.

This clone was seen more than once but under ten times. The chain couples TRBV7-2 to TRBJ2-7, with a possible D match to TRBD2 (6 bases). Germline V gene sequence: CDR1 SGHTA, CDR2 FQGNSA. CDR3 length: 15 residues. The V end was cut by 0 bases, the J end by 5 bases, with 14 bases between. The CDR3 spells CASSLAGGNVDEQYF. The CDR3 DNA sequence: TGTGCCAGCAGCTTAGCCGGCGGGAATGTCGACGAGCAGTACTTC.

J is TRBJ2-6 and V is TRBV28; D gene unclear. This CDR3 spans 13 amino acids. The V gene lost 8 bases and the J gene lost 0 bases, with 5 bases spanning the gap. The germline V gene has CDR1 MDHEN and CDR2 SYDVKM. CDR3 bases: TGTGCCAGCGTCTTCTCTGGGGCCAACGTCCTGACTTTC. It is translated as CASVFSGANVLTF.

The chain carries TRBV7-9 and TRBJ1-6; TRBD1 agrees at 10 bases. CDR1 is SEHNR, CDR2 FQNEAQ, per germline (reference sequence). J gave up 7 bases and V 1 base, and 10 bases lay outside the gene matches. This CDR3 is 18 amino acids long. The CDR3 nucleotides read TGTGCCAGCAGCTTAGTCGGGGTCCCGGGACAGGGGAATTCACCCCTCCACTTT. This encodes CASSLVGVPGQGNSPLHF.

This chain joins TRBV28 and TRBJ1-1; D remains ambiguous. The CDR3 covers 11 residues. Trimming cost V 7 bases and J 2 bases, with 5 bases left between them. The germline gives CDR1 MDHEN, CDR2 SYDVKM. The CDR3 coding sequence is TGTGCCAGCACCCGTAACACTGAAGCTTTCTTT. It yields the protein CASTRNTEAFF.

The gene calls are TRBV7-2 and TRBJ1-2; D may be TRBD1 (6 bases). The CDR3 is 15 amino acids. The ends were cut back, 5 bases at V and 0 bases at J, with 13 bases in the middle. Germline values: CDR1 SGHTA, CDR2 FQGNSA. CDR3 in amino acids: CASSLTGTPNYGYTF. Here the CDR3 DNA reads TGTGCCAGCAGCCTAACCGGGACACCTAACTATGGCTACACCTTC.

The chain employs TRBV4-3 and TRBJ2-3; the D is unclear. Per the germline V gene, CDR1 is LGHNA and CDR2 is YSLEER. CDR3 length: 15 residues. The V and J ends lost 0 bases and 3 bases respectively, with 10 bases between them. CDR3: CASSQDIGGTDTQYF. The CDR3 DNA follows: TGCGCCAGCAGCCAAGACATTGGCGGAACAGATACGCAGTATTTT.

This chain links TRBV4-1 with TRBJ2-1, with D tentatively TRBD2 (6 bases). This CDR3 has 15 amino acids. CDR1 is MGHRA and CDR2 is YSYEKL in the germline V gene. Trimming stripped 2 bases from V and 0 bases from J, with 8 bases between. Written as DNA, the CDR3 is TGCGCCAGCAGCCAATTAGCGGACTCCTACAATGAGCAGTTCTTC. Its translation is CASSQLADSYNEQFF.

This chain joins TRBV6-1 and TRBJ1-2, with 8 bases aligning to TRBD1. Per the germline V gene, CDR1 is MNHNS and CDR2 is SASEGT. Trimming at V came to 1 base and at J to 8 bases, leaving 18 bases not matched to a gene. The CDR3 spans 18 residues. CDR3 in amino acids: CASSEGVFETGDFLGYTF. The CDR3 DNA reads as TGTGCCAGCAGTGAAGGGGTGTTCGAGACAGGGGACTTTTTAGGCTACACCTTC.

The chain employs TRBV6-1 and TRBJ1-5; D gene unclear. Trimming pared 1 base from V and 2 bases from J, leaving 6 bases between. The length of the CDR3 is 14 residues. Germline lookup yields CDR1 MNHNS and CDR2 SASEGT. The CDR3 DNA follows: TGTGCCAGCAGTGAAGGGGGAGGCAATCAGCCCCAGCATTTT. Protein sequence: CASSEGGGNQPQHF.

The V gene is TRBV5-5, the J gene TRBJ1-5; no definite D call. The CDR3 sequence is 15 residues long. V lost 4 bases to trimming and J lost 3 bases, with 14 bases between them. Germline-derived CDR1 and CDR2 are SGHKS and YYEKEE (reference sequence). Here the CDR3 reads CASSPARGNNQPQHF. The CDR3 DNA sequence: TGTGCCAGCAGCCCTGCCAGAGGGAACAATCAGCCCCAGCATTTT.

The chain joins TRBV30 to TRBJ2-5; TRBD1 matches at 7 bases. This CDR3 has 14 amino acids. J gave up 5 bases and V 3 bases, and 9 bases lay outside the gene matches. CDR1 is GTSNPN and CDR2 is SVGIG in the germline V gene (reference sequence). The CDR3 DNA sequence: TGTGCCTGGAGGAAAGGACAGGCTCTGGAGACCCAGTACTTC. It is translated as CAWRKGQALETQYF.

The chain is built from TRBV5-1 and TRBJ1-3; D gene uncertain. V was cut by 7 bases and J by 0 bases, with 11 bases left in between. Germline CDR1 and CDR2: SGHRS and YFSETQ. This CDR3 comprises 14 residues. The CDR3 here is CASSRGSSGNTIYF. CDR3 bases: TGCGCCAGCTCGCGCGGGAGCTCTGGAAACACCATATATTTT.

This chain uses TRBV5-1 with TRBJ2-5; 9 nucleotides match TRBD2. The CDR3 loop spans 16 amino acids. The junction had 5 bases not matched to a gene; V was cut back by 1 base and J by 1 base. The germline V gene encodes CDR1 SGHRS and CDR2 YFSETQ. The CDR3 loop reads CASSLSTAGGQETQYF. CDR3 DNA: TGCGCCAGCAGCTTGTCGACAGCGGGGGGCCAAGAGACCCAGTACTTC.

The CDR3 DNA reads TGTGCCAGCAGCTGGGGGACTACATTTCTTGTCTACGAGCAGTACTTC. The encoded protein is CASSWGTTFLVYEQYF. The V and J genes are TRBV5-4 and TRBJ2-7; 7 positions agree with TRBD2. The J segment lost 3 bases and the V segment lost 3 bases, leaving 12 bases of the junction unmatched. The length of the CDR3 is 16 residues. Looked up from germline, CDR1 is SGHNT and CDR2 is YYREEE (reference sequence).

The chain couples TRBV21-1 to TRBJ2-1; no check of the table's D call, TRBD2, against the DNA was made. TRBV21-1 is a listed pseudogene. CDR3 length: 17 amino acids. For the CDR3, the DNA is TGTGCCAGCCTGCCAAAAAAGCGGGAGGTCGTCTTGAATGAGCAGTTCTTC. Protein product: CASLPKKREVVLNEQFF.

On this clone itself: One junction end does not reproduce the germline sequence, and a read error may be involved. V is TRBV5-1 and J is TRBJ1-1; weak D call: TRBD1 (5 bases). Germline-derived CDR1 and CDR2 are SGHRS and YFSETQ. The CDR3 runs 14 residues. The CDR3 is CASSFGAGNAEAFF. DNA of the CDR3: TGCGCCAGCAGCTTCGGGGCGGGGAACGCTGAAGCTTTCTTT.

V gene TRBV7-2 combines with J gene TRBJ2-2; D is perhaps TRBD1 (5 bases). The germline gives CDR1 SGHTA, CDR2 FQGNSA. The CDR3 is made up of 15 amino acids. The ends were cut back, 1 base at V and 6 bases at J, with 12 bases in the middle. CDR3 in amino acids: CASSLEAGLAGELFF. CDR3 in DNA: TGTGCCAGCAGCTTAGAGGCAGGGCTGGCCGGGGAGCTGTTTTTT.

This clone appeared a few times. The chain uses TRBV20-1 and TRBJ1-1; D remains unclear. Deletions cut 5 bases from V and 2 bases from J, with 6 bases between. This CDR3 comprises 11 residues. Germline CDR1 and CDR2: DFQATT and SNEGSKA (reference sequence). The CDR3 sequence: CSARVNTEAFF. The DNA for the CDR3 is TGCAGTGCTCGGGTTAACACTGAAGCTTTCTTT.

The chain links TRBV5-6 to TRBJ2-7; 9 bases line up with TRBD2. CDR1 SGHDT and CDR2 YYEEEE come from the germline V gene. Losses at the gene ends were 4 bases for V and 2 bases for J; bases not matched to a gene: 10. CDR3 length: 16 amino acids. CDR3 sequence: CASSPLEEREAYEQYF. The CDR3 DNA follows: TGTGCCAGCAGCCCACTCGAGGAGCGGGAGGCCTACGAGCAGTACTTC.

This clone was counted once. The chain recombines TRBV15 with TRBJ2-7; 9 bases match TRBD1. This CDR3 is built from 15 residues. The V gene's germline CDR1 is LNHNV and CDR2 YYDKDF (reference sequence). V lost 3 bases, J lost 6 bases, and 9 bases stayed unmatched. CDR3 DNA: TGTGCCACCAGCAGGGTGGGACAGGGTCTAGGCGAGCAGTACTTC. Translated, it gives CATSRVGQGLGEQYF. The variable domain in full, completed from reference TRBV15 and TRBJ2-7, reads DAMVIQNPRYQVTQFGKPVTLSCSQTLNHNVMYWYQQKSSQAPKLLFHYYDKDFNNEADTPDNFQSRRPNTSFCFLDIRSPGLGDTAMYLCATSRVGQGLGEQYFGPGTRLTVT.